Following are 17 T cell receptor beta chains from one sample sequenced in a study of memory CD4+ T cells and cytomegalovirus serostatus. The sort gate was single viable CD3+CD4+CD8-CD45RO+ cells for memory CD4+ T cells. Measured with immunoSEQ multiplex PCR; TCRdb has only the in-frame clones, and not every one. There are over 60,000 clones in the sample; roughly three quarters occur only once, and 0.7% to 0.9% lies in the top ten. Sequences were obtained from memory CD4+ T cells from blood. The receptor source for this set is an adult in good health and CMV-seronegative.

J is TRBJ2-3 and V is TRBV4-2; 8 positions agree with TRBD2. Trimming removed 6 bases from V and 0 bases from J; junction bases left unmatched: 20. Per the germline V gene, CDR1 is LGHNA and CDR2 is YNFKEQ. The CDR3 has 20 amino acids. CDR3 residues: CASRPWRASGRTISTDTQYF. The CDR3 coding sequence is TGTGCCAGCAGACCGTGGAGGGCTAGCGGGCGGACCATTAGCACAGATACGCAGTATTTT.

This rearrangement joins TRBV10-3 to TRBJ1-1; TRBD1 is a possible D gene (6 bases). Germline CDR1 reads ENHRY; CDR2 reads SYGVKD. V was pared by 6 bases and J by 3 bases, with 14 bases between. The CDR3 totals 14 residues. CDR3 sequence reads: CAIRATGIYTEAFF. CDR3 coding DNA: TGTGCCATCAGAGCTACAGGGATATACACTGAAGCTTTCTTT.

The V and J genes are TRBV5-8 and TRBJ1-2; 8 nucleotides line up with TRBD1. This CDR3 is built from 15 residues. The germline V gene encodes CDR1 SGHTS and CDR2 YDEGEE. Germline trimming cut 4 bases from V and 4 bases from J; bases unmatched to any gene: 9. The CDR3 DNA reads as TGTGCCAGCAGCCTGAGCCCGGACAGGGCCTATGGCTACACCTTC. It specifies CASSLSPDRAYGYTF.

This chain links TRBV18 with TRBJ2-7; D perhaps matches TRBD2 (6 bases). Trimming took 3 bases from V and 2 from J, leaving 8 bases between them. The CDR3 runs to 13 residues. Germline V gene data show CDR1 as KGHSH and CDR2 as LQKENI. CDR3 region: CASSPRGTYEQYF. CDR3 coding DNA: TGTGCCAGCTCACCCCGGGGGACCTACGAGCAGTACTTC.

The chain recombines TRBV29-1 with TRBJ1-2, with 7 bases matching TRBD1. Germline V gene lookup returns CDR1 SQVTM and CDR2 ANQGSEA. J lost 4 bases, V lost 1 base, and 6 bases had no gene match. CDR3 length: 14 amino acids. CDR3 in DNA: TGCAGCGTTGAAGGCAGGGGGGTAGGCTATGGCTACACCTTC. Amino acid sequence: CSVEGRGVGYGYTF.

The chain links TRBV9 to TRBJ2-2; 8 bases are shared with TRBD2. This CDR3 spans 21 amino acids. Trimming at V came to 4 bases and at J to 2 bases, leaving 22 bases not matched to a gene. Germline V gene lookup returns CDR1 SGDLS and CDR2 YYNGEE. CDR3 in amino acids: CASSSPGGRMAGTPNTGELFF. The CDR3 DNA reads TGTGCCAGCAGCAGCCCGGGGGGGAGGATGGCCGGGACACCTAACACCGGGGAGCTGTTTTTT.

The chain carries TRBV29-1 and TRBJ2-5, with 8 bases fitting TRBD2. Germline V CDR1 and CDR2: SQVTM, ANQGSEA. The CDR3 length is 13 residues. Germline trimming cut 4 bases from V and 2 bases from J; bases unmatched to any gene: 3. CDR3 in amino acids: CSVVRGGQETQYF. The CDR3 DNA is TGCAGCGTTGTACGGGGGGGGCAAGAGACCCAGTACTTC. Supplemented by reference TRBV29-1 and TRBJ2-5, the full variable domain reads SAVISQKPSRDICQRGTSLTIQCQVDSQVTMMFWYRQQPGQSLTLIATANQGSEATYESGFVIDKFPISRPNLTFSTLTVSNMSPEDSSIYLCSVVRGGQETQYFGPGTRLLVL.

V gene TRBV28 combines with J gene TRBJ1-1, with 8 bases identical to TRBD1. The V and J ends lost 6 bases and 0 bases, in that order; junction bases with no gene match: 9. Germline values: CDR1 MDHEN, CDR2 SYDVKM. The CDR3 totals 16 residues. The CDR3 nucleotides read TGTGCCAGCAGGAATACAGGGGGGGTTTTGAACACTGAAGCTTTCTTT. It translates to CASRNTGGVLNTEAFF.

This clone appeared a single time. CDR3 residues: CASSLTGLTFDYEQYF. In DNA, the CDR3 is TGTGCCAGCAGTTTAACGGGACTAACTTTCGACTACGAGCAGTACTTC. The V and J genes are TRBV27 and TRBJ2-7; TRBD2 matches 7 bases. J lost 3 bases, V lost 2 bases, and 10 bases had no gene match. There are 16 residues in the CDR3. Germline lookup yields CDR1 MNHEY and CDR2 SMNVEV (reference sequence).

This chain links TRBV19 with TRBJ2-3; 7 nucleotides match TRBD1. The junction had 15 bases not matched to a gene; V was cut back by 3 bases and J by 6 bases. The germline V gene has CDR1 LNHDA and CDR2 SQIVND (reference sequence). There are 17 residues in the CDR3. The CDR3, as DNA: TGTGCCAGTAGTATTGATACAGGGGTCTCACAGTCCGATACGCAGTATTTT. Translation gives CASSIDTGVSQSDTQYF.

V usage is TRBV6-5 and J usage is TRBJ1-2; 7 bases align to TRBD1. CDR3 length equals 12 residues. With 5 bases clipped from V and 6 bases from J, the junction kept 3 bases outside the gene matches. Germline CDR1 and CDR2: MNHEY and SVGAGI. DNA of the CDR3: TGTGCCAGCAGTGACAGGGATCATGGCTACACCTTC. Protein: CASSDRDHGYTF.

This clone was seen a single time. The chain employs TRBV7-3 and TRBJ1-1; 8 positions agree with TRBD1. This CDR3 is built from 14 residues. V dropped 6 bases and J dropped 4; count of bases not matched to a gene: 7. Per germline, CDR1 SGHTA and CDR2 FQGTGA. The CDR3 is CASRETGDGTEAFF. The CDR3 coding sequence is TGTGCCAGCAGAGAGACAGGGGATGGCACTGAAGCTTTCTTT.

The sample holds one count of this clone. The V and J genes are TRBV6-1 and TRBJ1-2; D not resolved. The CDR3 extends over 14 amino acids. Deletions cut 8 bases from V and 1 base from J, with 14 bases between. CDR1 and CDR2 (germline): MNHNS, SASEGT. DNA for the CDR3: TGTGCCAGCCGCAAGGACGGATTTAACTATGGCTACACCTTC. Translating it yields CASRKDGFNYGYTF.

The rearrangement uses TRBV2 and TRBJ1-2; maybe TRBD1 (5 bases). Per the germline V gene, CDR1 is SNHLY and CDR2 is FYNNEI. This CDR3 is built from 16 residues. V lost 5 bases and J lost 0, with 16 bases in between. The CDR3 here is CASSLLRRDTNYGYTF. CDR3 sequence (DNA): TGTGCCAGCAGTTTGCTACGCAGGGATACTAACTATGGCTACACCTTC.

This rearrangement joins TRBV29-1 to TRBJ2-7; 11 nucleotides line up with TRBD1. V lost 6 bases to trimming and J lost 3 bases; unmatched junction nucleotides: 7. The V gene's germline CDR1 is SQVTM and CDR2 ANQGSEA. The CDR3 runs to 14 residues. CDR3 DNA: TGCAGCGTCAAATTGGGACAGGGGGGCTACGAGCAGTACTTC. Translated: CSVKLGQGGYEQYF.

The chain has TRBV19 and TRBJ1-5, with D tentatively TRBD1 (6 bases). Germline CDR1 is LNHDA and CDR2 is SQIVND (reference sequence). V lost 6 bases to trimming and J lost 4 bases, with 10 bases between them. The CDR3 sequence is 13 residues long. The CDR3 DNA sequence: TGTGCCAGTAGACAGGGACTAAATCAGCCCCAGCATTTT. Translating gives CASRQGLNQPQHF.

The CDR3 loop is CASSTGTMNTEAFF. DNA for the CDR3: TGCGCCAGCAGCACAGGGACCATGAACACTGAAGCTTTCTTT. The chain recombines TRBV5-1 with TRBJ1-1; possibly TRBD1 for D (6 bases). The CDR3 has 14 residues. Germline V CDR1 and CDR2: SGHRS, YFSETQ. Trimming removed 4 bases at V and 0 bases at J, with 10 bases between.